This TCR beta chain appears in the sequencing data of a study of blood T cell repertoires in COVID-19. V lost 5 bases to trimming and J lost 4 bases; unmatched junction nucleotides: 2. This CDR3 has 12 amino acids. CDR1 is LNHDA and CDR2 is SQIVND in the germline V gene (reference sequence). The data were produced by immunoSEQ multiplex PCR, yet TCRdb's version contains in-frame clones alone and is incomplete. This table has about 210,000 clones, 84% appearing once. The specimen sequenced was peripheral blood. This sequence was found in a woman of 80 years or more with COVID-19, enrolled during active disease. The rearrangement links TRBV19 to TRBJ2-7; TRBD2 matches 7 bases. The CDR3 is CASSLGGYEQYF. The DNA of the CDR3 is TGTGCCAGTAGTCTCGGGGGGTACGAGCAGTACTTC.